The 24 T cell receptor beta chains listed next were all sequenced from one sample in a study of blood T cell repertoires in COVID-19. Clones were read by immunoSEQ multiplex PCR, and TCRdb kept only the in-frame ones, dropping some. The table lists about 83,000 clones, more than 60% of them singletons. Material for sequencing was peripheral blood. These receptors all come from a woman over 75 with active or convalescent COVID-19.

The chain recombines TRBV15 with TRBJ2-5, with 12 positions matching TRBD2. With 5 bases clipped from V and 2 bases from J, the junction kept 3 bases outside the gene matches. The CDR3 spans 15 residues. The V gene's germline CDR1 is LNHNV and CDR2 YYDKDF (reference sequence). Written as DNA, the CDR3 is TGTGCCACCAGCCCTCTAGCGGGGGGGCAAGAGACCCAGTACTTC. Translating it yields CATSPLAGGQETQYF. The complete variable domain, with remaining parts taken from reference TRBV15 and TRBJ2-5, reads DAMVIQNPRYQVTQFGKPVTLSCSQTLNHNVMYWYQQKSSQAPKLLFHYYDKDFNNEADTPDNFQSRRPNTSFCFLDIRSPGLGDTAMYLCATSPLAGGQETQYFGPGTRLLVL.

The chain couples TRBV28 to TRBJ2-3; maybe TRBD2 (5 bases). The CDR3 length is 14 residues. The germline V gene encodes CDR1 MDHEN and CDR2 SYDVKM. V was clipped by 3 bases and J by 4 bases, with 11 bases between them. The CDR3 DNA sequence: TGTGCCAGCAGTTTTTCGGGGAAATCAGATACGCAGTATTTT. This sequence encodes CASSFSGKSDTQYF.

V usage is TRBV4-3 and J usage is TRBJ2-3, with D tentatively TRBD2 (5 bases). The CDR3 is 13 residues long. The V gene lost 3 bases and the J gene lost 4 bases, with 8 bases spanning the gap. Germline V gene lookup returns CDR1 LGHNA and CDR2 YSLEER. The CDR3 DNA follows: TGCGCCAGCAGCCACACTAGGGCAGATACGCAGTATTTT. Residues: CASSHTRADTQYF.

V usage is TRBV4-3 and J usage is TRBJ2-7; possible D gene TRBD1, 6 bases. The CDR3 has 16 residues. Germline values: CDR1 LGHNA, CDR2 YSLEER. V lost 3 bases and J 0 bases, leaving 15 bases between the germline ends. CDR3 loop: CASSQDQGSASYEQYF. CDR3 DNA sequence: TGCGCCAGCAGCCAGGACCAGGGGTCAGCCTCCTACGAGCAGTACTTC.

The chain joins TRBV10-3 to TRBJ1-3; the match to TRBD1 covers 9 bases. The germline CDR1 and CDR2 sequences are ENHRY and SYGVKD. The trim removed 8 bases at V and 6 bases at J, leaving 5 bases unmatched. The CDR3 sequence is 13 residues long. For the CDR3, the DNA is TGTGCCATCGGGACAGGGATGAAAAACACCATATATTTT. Translated, it gives CAIGTGMKNTIYF.

V and J are TRBV11-2 and TRBJ1-1; 7 bases agree with TRBD1. The V segment lost 1 base and the J segment 5 bases; nucleotides outside the gene matches: 7. The germline V gene encodes CDR1 SGHAT and CDR2 FQNNGV. The CDR3 is 15 residues long. CDR3 sequence (DNA): TGTGCCAGCAGCTTAGGAGCAGGGGGGCGGACTGAAGCTTTCTTT. Protein sequence: CASSLGAGGRTEAFF.

This clone was detected only a few times. The chain is built from TRBV4-3 and TRBJ1-1; a possible D gene is TRBD1 (6 bases). Trimming removed 2 bases from V and 4 bases from J, with 11 bases in between. This CDR3 has 14 amino acids. Germline V CDR1 and CDR2: LGHNA, YSLEER. For the CDR3, the DNA is TGCGCCAGCAGCCAACTCGGGGGGCTCACTGAAGCTTTCTTT. This encodes CASSQLGGLTEAFF.

The CDR3 loop reads CASSNPGVTDTQYF. CDR3 nucleotides: TGTGCCAGTAGTAATCCGGGAGTCACAGATACGCAGTATTTT. The chain couples TRBV19 to TRBJ2-3, with D perhaps TRBD2 (6 bases). V lost 4 bases, J lost 2 bases, and 10 bases lay in between. The CDR3 is 14 residues long. CDR1 is LNHDA and CDR2 is SQIVND in the germline V gene (reference sequence).

The J gene is TRBJ1-2, the V gene TRBV5-6; 7 bases match TRBD1. Trimming cost V 2 bases and J 8 bases; bases outside gene matches: 6. CDR1 SGHDT and CDR2 YYEEEE come from the germline V gene. The length of the CDR3 is 13 residues. The CDR3 DNA is TGTGCCAGCAGCTTCGACAGGGACGGGGGCTACACCTTC. Its translation: CASSFDRDGGYTF.

A few counts support this clone. The gene calls are TRBV29-1 and TRBJ2-1; a possible D gene is TRBD2 (6 bases). Germline lookup yields CDR1 SQVTM and CDR2 ANQGSEA. This CDR3 has 14 residues. With 6 bases removed from V and 1 base from J, the gap between germline ends came to 13 bases. CDR3 region: CSVVREESYNEQFF. The DNA for the CDR3 is TGCAGCGTCGTCAGGGAGGAGTCCTACAATGAGCAGTTCTTC.

The chain joins TRBV5-4 to TRBJ2-7; D not resolved. In germline, CDR1 is SGHNT, CDR2 YYREEE (reference sequence). This CDR3 spans 12 amino acids. Between the trimmed V and J ends, which lost 2 bases and 3 bases, there was a span of 6 bases. The chain's CDR3 is CASSFSGYEQYF. CDR3 sequence (DNA): TGTGCCAGCAGCTTTTCCGGCTACGAGCAGTACTTC.

V and J are TRBV19 and TRBJ2-7, with D perhaps TRBD1 (6 bases). V lost 3 bases, J lost 6 bases, and 15 bases lay in between. This CDR3 has 14 amino acids. Germline CDR1 is LNHDA and CDR2 is SQIVND (reference sequence). CDR3 amino acids: CASSIAALGGEQYF. The CDR3 nucleotides read TGTGCCAGTAGTATCGCGGCCCTAGGGGGCGAGCAGTACTTC.

The V and J genes are TRBV4-3 and TRBJ2-3, with TRBD2 as a possible D gene (6 bases). Germline CDR1 reads LGHNA; CDR2 reads YSLEER. CDR3 length: 15 amino acids. Between the trimmed V and J ends, which lost 0 bases and 6 bases, there was a span of 13 bases. Here the CDR3 reads CASSQDLTGGDTQYF. CDR3 coding DNA: TGCGCCAGCAGCCAAGATTTAACAGGAGGGGATACGCAGTATTTT.

V gene TRBV9 combines with J gene TRBJ2-2; 8 bases line up with TRBD1. The V and J ends lost 4 bases and 5 bases, in that order; junction bases with no gene match: 4. CDR1 is SGDLS and CDR2 is YYNGEE in the germline V gene. The CDR3 has 14 residues. CDR3 sequence: CASSPRTGTGELFF. DNA for the CDR3: TGTGCCAGCAGCCCTAGGACAGGGACCGGGGAGCTGTTTTTT.

This clone was seen more than once but under ten times. The chain combines TRBV24-1 with TRBJ2-5; possible D gene TRBD1, 6 bases. V was trimmed by 3 bases and J by 1 base, leaving 11 bases between them. The CDR3 contains 15 residues. Germline values: CDR1 KGHDR, CDR2 SFDVKD. In nucleotides, the CDR3 is TGTGCCACCAGTGATCCTGACAGGTTCCAAGAGACCCAGTACTTC. Amino acids: CATSDPDRFQETQYF.

The J gene is TRBJ2-2, the V gene TRBV18, with unresolved D. CDR3 size: 13 residues. The V gene's germline CDR1 is KGHSH and CDR2 LQKENI. Trimming took 0 bases from V and 6 from J, leaving 5 bases between them. The CDR3 DNA follows: TGTGCCAGCTCACCACCGACTCCCGGGGAGCTGTTTTTT. It codes for CASSPPTPGELFF.

The DNA for the CDR3 is TGTGCCAGCAGCCTTGGACAGGGCGATCAGTACTTC. Its protein is CASSLGQGDQYF. The chain joins TRBV6-6 to TRBJ2-7; 8 nucleotides align to TRBD1. V trimming: 6 bases; J trimming: 10 bases; junction bases outside the gene matches: 8. Germline assignment: CDR1 MNHNY and CDR2 SVGAGI (reference sequence). CDR3 length: 12 amino acids.

This clone came up once. Written as DNA, the CDR3 is TGTGCCTGGAGTGTAGGAGGGGAATTTGGAAACACCATATATTTT. This gives the protein CAWSVGGEFGNTIYF. The V call is TRBV30, the J call TRBJ1-3; maybe TRBD1 (5 bases). The V gene lost 0 bases and the J gene lost 3 bases, with 12 bases spanning the gap. CDR3 length: 15 residues. Germline CDR1 is GTSNPN and CDR2 is SVGIG (reference sequence).

V is TRBV18 and J is TRBJ2-7, with 9 bases fitting TRBD2. Germline V gives CDR1 KGHSH, CDR2 LQKENI. There are 16 residues in the CDR3. After removal of 5 bases from V and 0 bases from J, the junction contained 8 bases not matched to a gene. For the CDR3, the DNA is TGTGCCAGCTCATCTCTCCTAGCGGGGTACTCCTACGAGCAGTACTTC. Translating it yields CASSSLLAGYSYEQYF.

J is TRBJ1-3 and V is TRBV5-1; D is ambiguous. The V end was cut by 4 bases, the J end by 0 bases, with 14 bases between. There are 16 residues in the CDR3. Germline values: CDR1 SGHRS, CDR2 YFSETQ. The CDR3 region is CASSHYPPSSGNTIYF. DNA of the CDR3: TGCGCCAGCAGCCACTATCCACCGAGCTCTGGAAACACCATATATTTT.

V and J are TRBV20-1 and TRBJ2-4, with a weak D call TRBD1 (5 bases). The V end was cut by 3 bases, the J end by 14 bases, with 20 bases between. The CDR3 has 13 residues. Germline V gene data show CDR1 as DFQATT and CDR2 as SNEGSKA (reference sequence). The CDR3 DNA reads as TGCAGTGCTAGTAACACCAAATCCAGGGTTGAGTACTTC. Residues: CSASNTKSRVEYF.

The table lists this clone with a few counts. This rearrangement joins TRBV19 to TRBJ1-5; 8 nucleotides line up with TRBD1. The CDR3 covers 15 residues. The ends lost 10 bases at V and 4 bases at J; junction bases unmatched: 12. Per the germline V gene, CDR1 is LNHDA and CDR2 is SQIVND (reference sequence). CDR3: CATLADRGTNQPQHF. The CDR3 DNA reads as TGTGCCACTCTCGCTGACAGGGGAACGAATCAGCCCCAGCATTTT.

The J gene is TRBJ1-2, the V gene TRBV2; TRBD1 aligns across 8 bases. Germline loops: CDR1 SNHLY, CDR2 FYNNEI. There are 13 residues in the CDR3. V lost 6 bases and J lost 6; bases outside the gene matches: 6. This CDR3 is CASSLRGPDGYTF. The DNA for the CDR3 is TGTGCCAGCAGCCTCAGGGGGCCCGATGGCTACACCTTC.

The rearrangement uses TRBV3-1 (or the pseudogene TRBV3-2) and TRBJ1-2; D remains ambiguous. This CDR3 has 12 amino acids. Per the germline V gene, CDR1 is LGHDT and CDR2 is YNNKEL (reference sequence). V was cut by 11 bases and J by 1 base, with 11 bases left in between. The CDR3 loop is CAATGGNYGYTF. CDR3 in DNA: TGTGCCGCCACGGGAGGTAACTATGGCTACACCTTC.